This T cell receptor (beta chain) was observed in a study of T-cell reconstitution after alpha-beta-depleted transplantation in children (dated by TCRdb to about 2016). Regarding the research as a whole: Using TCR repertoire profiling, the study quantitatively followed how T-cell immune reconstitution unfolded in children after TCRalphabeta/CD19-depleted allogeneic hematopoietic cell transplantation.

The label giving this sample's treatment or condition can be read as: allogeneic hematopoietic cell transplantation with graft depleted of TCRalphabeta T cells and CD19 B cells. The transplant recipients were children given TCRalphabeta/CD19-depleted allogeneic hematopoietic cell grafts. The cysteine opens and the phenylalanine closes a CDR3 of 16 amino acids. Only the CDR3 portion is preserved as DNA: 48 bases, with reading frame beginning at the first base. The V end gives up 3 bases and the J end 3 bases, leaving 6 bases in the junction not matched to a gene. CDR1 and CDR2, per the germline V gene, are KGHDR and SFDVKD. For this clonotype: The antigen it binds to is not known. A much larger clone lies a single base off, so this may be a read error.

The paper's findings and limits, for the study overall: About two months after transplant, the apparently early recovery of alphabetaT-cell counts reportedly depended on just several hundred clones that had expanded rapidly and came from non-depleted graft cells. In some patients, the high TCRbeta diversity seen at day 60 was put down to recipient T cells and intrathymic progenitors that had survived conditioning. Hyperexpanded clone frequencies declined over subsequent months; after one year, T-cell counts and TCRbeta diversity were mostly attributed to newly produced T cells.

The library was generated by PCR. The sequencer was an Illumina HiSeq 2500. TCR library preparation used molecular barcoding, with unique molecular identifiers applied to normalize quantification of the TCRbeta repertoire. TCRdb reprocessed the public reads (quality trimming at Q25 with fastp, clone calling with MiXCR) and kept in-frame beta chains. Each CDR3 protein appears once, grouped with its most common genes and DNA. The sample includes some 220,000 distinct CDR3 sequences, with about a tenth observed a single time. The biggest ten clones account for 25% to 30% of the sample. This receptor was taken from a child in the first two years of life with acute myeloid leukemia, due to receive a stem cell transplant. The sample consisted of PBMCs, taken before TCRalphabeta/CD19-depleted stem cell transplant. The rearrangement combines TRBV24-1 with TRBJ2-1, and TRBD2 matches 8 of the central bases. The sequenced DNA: TGTGCCACCAGTGATGCTCCTAGCGGGCTCTACAATGAGCAGTTCTTC. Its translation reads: CATSDAPSGLYNEQFF.